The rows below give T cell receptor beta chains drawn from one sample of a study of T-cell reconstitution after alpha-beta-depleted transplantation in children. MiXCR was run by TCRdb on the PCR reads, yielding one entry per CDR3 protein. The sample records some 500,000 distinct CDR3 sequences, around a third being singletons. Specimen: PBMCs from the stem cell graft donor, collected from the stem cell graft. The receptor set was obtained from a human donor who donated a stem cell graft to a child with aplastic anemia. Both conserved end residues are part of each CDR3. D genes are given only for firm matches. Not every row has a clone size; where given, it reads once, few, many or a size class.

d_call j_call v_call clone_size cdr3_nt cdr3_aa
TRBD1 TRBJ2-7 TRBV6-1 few TGTGCCAGCAGCCCCGCCCCAGGGACAGGGGACTACGAGCAGTACTTC CASSPAPGTGDYEQYF
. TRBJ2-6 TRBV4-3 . TGCGCCAGCAGCCAAGATGAACCCGGGAACGGGGCCAACGGCCTGACTTTC CASSQDEPGNGANGLTF
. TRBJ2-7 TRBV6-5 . TGTGCCAGCAGAGACTCCGGGACGGATTCCTACGAGCAGTACTTC CASRDSGTDSYEQYF
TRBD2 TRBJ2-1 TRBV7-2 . TGTGCCAGCAGCCGGGTCGAGGGAGGGCGAAATGAGCAGTTCTTC CASSRVEGGRNEQFF
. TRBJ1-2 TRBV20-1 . TGCAGTGCTAGAGATCCTGGCCAGGGTGCTTCTAACTATGGCTACACCTTC CSARDPGQGASNYGYTF
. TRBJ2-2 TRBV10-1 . TGCGCCAGCAGCGAGGAGCAGGGGAGGTCGAACACCGGGGAGCTGTTTTTT CASSEEQGRSNTGELFF
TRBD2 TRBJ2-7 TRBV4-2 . TGTGCCAGCAGCCAAGAGTGGCTAGCGGGAGGAACGATCTACGAGCAGTACTTC CASSQEWLAGGTIYEQYF
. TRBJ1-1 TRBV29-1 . TGCAGCGCTTATAGGGACACTGAAGCTTTCTTT CSAYRDTEAFF
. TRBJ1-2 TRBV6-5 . TGTGCCAGCAGTAACGGGGGCGTGAAGGTTGGCTACACCTTC CASSNGGVKVGYTF
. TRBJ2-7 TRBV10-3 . TGTGCCATCAGTCCGGACGCTTACGAGCAGTACTTC CAISPDAYEQYF
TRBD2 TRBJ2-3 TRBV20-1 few TGCAGTGCACCTAGCGGGAGGGCCTCTGATACGCAGTATTTT CSAPSGRASDTQYF
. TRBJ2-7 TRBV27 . TGTGCCAGCAGTTTAATGCCCCGGGGCTCCTACGAGCAGTACTTC CASSLMPRGSYEQYF
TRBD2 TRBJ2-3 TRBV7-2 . TGTGCCAGCAGCTCGACTAGCGCGCGCACAGATACGCAGTATTTT CASSSTSARTDTQYF
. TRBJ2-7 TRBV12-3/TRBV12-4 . TGTGCCAGCAGGGGGACGGGGACGGGCCACGAGCAGTACTTC CASRGTGTGHEQYF
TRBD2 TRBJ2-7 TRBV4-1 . TGCGCCAGCAGCCAAGGGACTAGCGGGGCCTACGAGCAGTACTTC CASSQGTSGAYEQYF
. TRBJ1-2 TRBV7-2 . TGTGCCAGCAGCTTAGCATACGGTTATGGCTACACCTTC CASSLAYGYGYTF
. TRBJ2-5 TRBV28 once TGTGCCAGCAGTTTTATCCGGAGCCAAGAGACCCAGTACTTC CASSFIRSQETQYF
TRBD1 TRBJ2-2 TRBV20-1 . TGCAGTGCTAGTATGGACAGGGGAGGCGGGGAGCTGTTTTTT CSASMDRGGGELFF
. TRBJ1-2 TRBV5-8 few TGTGCCAGCAGCTTGGGAATAGGGATCTATGGCTACACCTTC CASSLGIGIYGYTF
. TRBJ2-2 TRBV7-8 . TGTGCCAGCAGCCCGCGTCAGCGGAAGACGGGGGAGCTGTTTTTT CASSPRQRKTGELFF
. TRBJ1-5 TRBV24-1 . TGTGCCACCAGTGATTTGTCTAGCGGGCAGCCCCAGCATTTT CATSDLSSGQPQHF
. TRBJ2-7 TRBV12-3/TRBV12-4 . TGTGCCAGCAGTCCCAACACCGGGACCTCCCGCGAGCAGTACTTC CASSPNTGTSREQYF
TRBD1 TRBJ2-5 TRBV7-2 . TGTGCCAGCAGCTTTGACAGGGGGCAAGAGACCCAGTACTTC CASSFDRGQETQYF
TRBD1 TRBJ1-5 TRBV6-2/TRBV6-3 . TGTGCCAGCAGTTACTCGTCAGGGGGTAGTCAGCCCCAGCATTTT CASSYSSGGSQPQHF
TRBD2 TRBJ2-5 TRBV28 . TGTGCCAGCAGTCAACCTAGCGGGAGGGAGACCCAGTACTTC CASSQPSGRETQYF
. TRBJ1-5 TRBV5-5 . TGTGCCAGCAGGGCCCAGCCCCAGCATTTT CASRAQPQHF
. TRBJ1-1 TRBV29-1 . TGCAGCGTTGAGGGTCTTGCGGGTAGCACTGAAGCTTTCTTT CSVEGLAGSTEAFF
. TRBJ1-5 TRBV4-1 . TGCGCCAGCAGCCAAGATTTCGGGGGCCGGAGCAATCAGCCCCAGCATTTT CASSQDFGGRSNQPQHF
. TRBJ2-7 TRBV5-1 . TGCGCCAGCAGCTACACAGGGCACGAGCAGTACTTC CASSYTGHEQYF
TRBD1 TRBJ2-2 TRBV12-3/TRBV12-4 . TGTGCCAGCAGTCAGACAGGGACCGGGGAGCTGTTTTTT CASSQTGTGELFF
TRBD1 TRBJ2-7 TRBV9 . TGTGCCAGCAGCCCGAGGGGCGGGACAGGGGACCACGAGCAGTACTTC CASSPRGGTGDHEQYF
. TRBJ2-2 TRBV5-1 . TGCGCCAGCAGCTTGGCCGGAGGCGATGTCGGCACCGGGGAGCTGTTTTTT CASSLAGGDVGTGELFF
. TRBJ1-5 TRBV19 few TGTGCCAGTAGTATTGAATCTGTATCGAGGACGAGCTCCCTGCCCCAGCATTTT CASSIESVSRTSSLPQHF
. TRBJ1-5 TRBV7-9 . TGTGCCAGCAGCTTAGACGTTGGCGATCAGCCCCAGCATTTT CASSLDVGDQPQHF
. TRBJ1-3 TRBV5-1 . TGCGCCAGCAGCTTGGGTCAGACAGGAAGCTCTGGAAACACCATATATTTT CASSLGQTGSSGNTIYF
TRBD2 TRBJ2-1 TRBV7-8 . TGTGCCAGCAGCTTATTGGGCGGGAGAAACGACAATGAGCAGTTCTTC CASSLLGGRNDNEQFF
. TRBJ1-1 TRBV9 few TGTGCCAGCAGCGTAGCTGCGGGGAAATCGAACACTGAAGCTTTCTTT CASSVAAGKSNTEAFF
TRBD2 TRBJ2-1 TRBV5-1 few TGCGCCAGCAGCTCGATAGCGGGAGGTAACAATGAGCAGTTCTTC CASSSIAGGNNEQFF
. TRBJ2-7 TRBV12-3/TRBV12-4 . TGTGCCAGCAGCTCTAAGGGTAGGGCCTTGTCCTACGAGCAGTACTTC CASSSKGRALSYEQYF
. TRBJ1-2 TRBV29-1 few TGCAGCGTCGAATACTATGGCTACACCTTC CSVEYYGYTF
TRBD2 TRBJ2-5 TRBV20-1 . TGCAGTGCCTCCCGGACTAGCGGACAAGAGAGCCAGTACTTC CSASRTSGQESQYF
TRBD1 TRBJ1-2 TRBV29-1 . TGCAGCGTTACACCGACGGACAGGGGCGATGGCTACACCTTC CSVTPTDRGDGYTF
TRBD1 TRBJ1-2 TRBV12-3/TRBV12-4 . TGTGCCAGCAGTTCCGGACAGGGGGCCCGATATGGCTACACCTTC CASSSGQGARYGYTF
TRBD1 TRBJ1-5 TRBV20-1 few TGCAGTGCTGGCCGAACAGGGGTTGGAGGGCCCCAGCATTTT CSAGRTGVGGPQHF
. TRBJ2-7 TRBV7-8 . TGTGCCAGCAGCCACCACAGGGAACCCTACGAGCAGTACTTC CASSHHREPYEQYF